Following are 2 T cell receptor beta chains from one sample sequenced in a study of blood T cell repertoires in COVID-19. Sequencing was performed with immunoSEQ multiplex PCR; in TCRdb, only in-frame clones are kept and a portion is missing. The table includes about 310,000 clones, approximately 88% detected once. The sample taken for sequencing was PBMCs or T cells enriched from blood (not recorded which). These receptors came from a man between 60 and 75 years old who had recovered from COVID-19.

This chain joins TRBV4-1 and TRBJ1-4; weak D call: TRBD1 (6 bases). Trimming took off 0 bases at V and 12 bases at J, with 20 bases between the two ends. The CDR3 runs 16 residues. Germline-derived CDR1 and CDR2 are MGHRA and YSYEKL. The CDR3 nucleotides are TGCGCCAGCAGCCAAGATTGGACGGCAGGGGTAACCGAACTGTTTTTT. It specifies CASSQDWTAGVTELFF.

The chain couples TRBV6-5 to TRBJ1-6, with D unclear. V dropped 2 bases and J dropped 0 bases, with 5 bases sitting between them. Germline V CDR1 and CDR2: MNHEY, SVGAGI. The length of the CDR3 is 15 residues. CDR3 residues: CASSYEISYNSPLHF. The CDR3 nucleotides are TGTGCCAGCAGTTACGAGATCTCCTATAATTCACCCCTCCACTTT.